This TCR beta chain is drawn from a study of blood T cell repertoires in COVID-19. Study-wide background: COVID-19 samples from acute and convalescent phases originated in the United States, Italy and Spain. PBMCs, B-cell-depleted T cells, or T cells were the source of the cDNA or gDNA that made up the material.

V was cut by 5 bases and J by 6 bases, with 16 bases left in between. The CDR3 is 14 residues long. The V gene's germline CDR1 is LNHDA and CDR2 SQIVND (reference sequence). Original processing methods: Quantification of nucleated cells was approximated via reference gene primer amplification. Produced via immunoSEQ multiplex PCR; TCRdb's table is partial and in-frame only. V and J calls and clone size are those listed in that table; D and trimming were worked out from the DNA. The sample has some 66,000 clones; roughly 82% are singletons. This clone showed up just once. This TCR was recovered from a man aged 60 to 69 with acute or convalescent COVID-19. The V call is TRBV19, the J call TRBJ1-1; perhaps TRBD1 as D (5 bases). Sequencing used peripheral blood. CDR3 residues: CASSVDLRAPEAFF. CDR3 nucleotides: TGTGCCAGTAGTGTGGATCTCAGGGCACCTGAAGCTTTCTTT.